Listed below are T cell receptor beta chains from one sample, sequenced in a study of T cells in Graves' hyperthyroidism and ophthalmopathy. TCRdb reanalysed the multiplex PCR reads using MiXCR and keeps one entry per CDR3 protein. Among about 700,000 distinct CDR3 sequences listed, 12% to 15% were seen once. Sequencing was done on a sample of blood. The receptor set was obtained from a woman aged 18-30 years with Graves' hyperthyroidism. Each CDR3 is given with its conserved first and last residue. The order of the fields is J gene, D gene, V gene, clone size, CDR3 DNA, CDR3 protein. A D gene is named only where the DNA matches it firmly. Rows may omit the clone size; those that give it use once, few, many or a size class.

J: TRBJ2-5
D: TRBD2
V: TRBV4-1
size: few
DNA: TGCGCCAGCAGCCAGACCCCGAGAGGGACTAGCCGTCAAGAGACCCAGTACTTC
CDR3: CASSQTPRGTSRQETQYF

J: TRBJ1-4
D: NA
V: TRBV6-6
size: NA
DNA: TGTGCCAGCAGTTACCTTAGACGACTTAATGAAAAACTGTTTTTT
CDR3: CASSYLRRLNEKLFF

J: TRBJ1-5
D: NA
V: TRBV2
size: few
DNA: TGTGCCAGCAGTGACGACTGGCAGGCCCAGCATTTT
CDR3: CASSDDWQAQHF

J: TRBJ1-3
D: NA
V: TRBV10-2
size: NA
DNA: TGCGCCAGCAGTGAGTTCGGGCGCGGAAACACCATATATTTT
CDR3: CASSEFGRGNTIYF

J: TRBJ2-2
D: TRBD2
V: TRBV6-1
size: many
DNA: TGTGCCACCCCGTTAGTGGGAGGGCTTGTTGGGACCGGGGAGCTGTTTTTT
CDR3: CATPLVGGLVGTGELFF

J: TRBJ1-2
D: NA
V: TRBV12-3/TRBV12-4
size: NA
DNA: TGTGCCAGCAGAAAGGGACTGGGCGGCTACACCTTC
CDR3: CASRKGLGGYTF

J: TRBJ2-7
D: TRBD1
V: TRBV20-1
size: few
DNA: TGCAGTGCTTCAGGGGGCCAGGGCTACGAGCAGTACTTC
CDR3: CSASGGQGYEQYF

J: TRBJ1-1
D: NA
V: TRBV6-2/TRBV6-3
size: NA
DNA: TGTGCCAGCAGTTACTTAGGCCTTGAAGCTTTCTTT
CDR3: CASSYLGLEAFF

J: TRBJ1-2
D: NA
V: TRBV7-9
size: few
DNA: TGTGCCAGCAGCTTCTACCCGGAGAACTATGGCTACACCTTC
CDR3: CASSFYPENYGYTF

J: TRBJ2-1
D: NA
V: TRBV19
size: NA
DNA: TGTGCCAGTAGTATAGATGCGGGGACAGAGAATGAGCAGTTCTTC
CDR3: CASSIDAGTENEQFF

J: TRBJ2-2
D: TRBD2
V: TRBV2
size: NA
DNA: TGTGCCAGCACCAAGAGCGGGAGCAACGGCGGGGAGCTGTTTTTT
CDR3: CASTKSGSNGGELFF

J: TRBJ2-2
D: NA
V: TRBV3-1
size: NA
DNA: TGTGCCAGCAGCAGAGGAGGACGTGCGAACACCGGGGAGCTGTTTTTT
CDR3: CASSRGGRANTGELFF

J: TRBJ1-2
D: NA
V: TRBV7-2
size: many
DNA: TGTGCCAGCAGCTTCGAATTCACAGATAACTATGGCTACACCTTC
CDR3: CASSFEFTDNYGYTF

J: TRBJ2-3
D: TRBD2
V: TRBV9
size: few
DNA: TGTGCCAGCAGCGTAAATCTAGCGGGAGGTAAAGAAAGCACAGATACGCAGTATTTT
CDR3: CASSVNLAGGKESTDTQYF

J: TRBJ2-3
D: NA
V: TRBV28
size: few
DNA: TGTGCCAGCAGTCCTCGAGGCAGGCCGGGGGATACGCAGTATTTT
CDR3: CASSPRGRPGDTQYF

J: TRBJ2-7
D: NA
V: TRBV7-9
size: NA
DNA: TGTGCCAGCAGCCAATGGGCGGCGGGAAGCGAGCAGTACTTC
CDR3: CASSQWAAGSEQYF

J: TRBJ1-4
D: NA
V: TRBV12-3/TRBV12-4
size: few
DNA: TGTGCCAGCAGTTTTCCCAGCAATAATGAAAAACTGTTTTTT
CDR3: CASSFPSNNEKLFF